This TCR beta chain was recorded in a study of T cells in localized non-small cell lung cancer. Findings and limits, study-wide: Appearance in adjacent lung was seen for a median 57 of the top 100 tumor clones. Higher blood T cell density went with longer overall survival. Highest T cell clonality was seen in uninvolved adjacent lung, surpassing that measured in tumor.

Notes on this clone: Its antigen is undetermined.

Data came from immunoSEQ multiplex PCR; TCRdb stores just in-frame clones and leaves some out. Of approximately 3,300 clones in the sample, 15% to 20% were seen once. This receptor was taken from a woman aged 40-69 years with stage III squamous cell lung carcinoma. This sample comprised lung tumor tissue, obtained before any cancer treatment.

CDR3 coding DNA: TGTGCCAGCAGCCGGGACAGGGGAGGACATGGCTACACCTTC. It is translated as CASSRDRGGHGYTF. The chain recombines TRBV11-3 with TRBJ1-2; TRBD1 matches 10 bases. This CDR3 is built from 14 residues. Germline CDR1 is SGHNT and CDR2 is YENEEA. The V and J ends lost 5 bases and 6 bases, in that order; junction bases with no gene match: 6.